This TCR beta chain comes out of a study of blood T cell repertoires in COVID-19. Across the study: Acute and convalescent COVID-19 specimens originated in the United States, Italy and Spain. The analysed material was cDNA or gDNA that came from T cells, B-cell-depleted T cells, or PBMCs.

This clone appeared a few times. This CDR3 is built from 16 residues. The germline V gene has CDR1 LNHDA and CDR2 SQIVND (reference sequence). V gave up 4 bases and J gave up 10 bases; unmatched junction bases: 13. Authors' analysis steps: Amplification of reference gene primers was used by the study to estimate nucleated cell counts. Profiling relied on immunoSEQ multiplex PCR, and the TCRdb table lists in-frame clones only, not all of them. The V and J calls and clone size were taken over from that table, and D and trimming were inferred from the DNA. The sample carries about 180,000 clones, roughly 82% recorded once.

The sample taken for sequencing was peripheral blood. This clonotype was sampled from a woman aged 65 to 85 with acute or convalescent COVID-19. The V gene is TRBV19, the J gene TRBJ1-2, with 12 nucleotides matching TRBD1. In DNA, the CDR3 is TGTGCCAGTAGTAAACCCGGGACAGGGGGCCTTCTAGACTACACCTTC. Amino acid sequence: CASSKPGTGGLLDYTF.